What follows describes a single T cell receptor beta chain. This sample was taken from a study of control samples from healthy donors and cancer patients. CDR3 length equals 19 residues. CDR1 and CDR2 (germline): MDHEN, SYDVKM. V lost 5 bases to trimming and J lost 0 bases; unmatched junction nucleotides: 9. TCRdb's copy holds only in-frame clones and misses some; the assay was immunoSEQ multiplex PCR. The sample includes about 110,000 clones, roughly 90% of them seen just once. The V call is TRBV28, the J call TRBJ2-1, with TRBD2 matching 14 bases. The TCR sequence derives from a woman aged 55-70 years with lung cancer. The source material was PBMCs. The CDR3 DNA reads TGTGCCAGCAGTCTTGGGACTAGCGGGAGAATAAGCTCCTACAATGAGCAGTTCTTC. Protein sequence: CASSLGTSGRISSYNEQFF.